One TCR beta chain is described in this entry. What it binds is unknown. This CDR3 region has 15 residues. Trimming cost V 4 bases and J 8 bases, with 18 bases left between them. Germline CDR1 is SGHAT and CDR2 is FQDESV (reference sequence). These data originate in a study of naive and memory T cell subsets. Study-wide results and caveats: Especially in CD8 cells, naive repertoires contained a few larger clonotypes, possibly CD45RA-re-expressing memory cells. Over 85% of naive TCR sequences appeared only once, unlike memory subsets.

The beta constant-region primer was an equimolar mix of two oligonucleotides covering TRBC1 and TRBC2. The ligated cDNA underwent four PCR rounds using SP2 and nested alpha and beta constant-region primers. TCRdb itself ran the UMI-ligation and nested PCR reads through MiXCR, one entry per CDR3 protein. The sample carries under 150,000 distinct CDR3 sequences, approximately 20% recorded once. The source material was naive CD8+ T cells from blood. This clonotype was sampled from a human donor in good health. The J gene is TRBJ2-1, the V gene TRBV11-1, with a possible D match to TRBD2 (5 bases). The CDR3: CASSSRPRGSDEQFF. The DNA for the CDR3 is TGTGCCAGCAGCTCCCGGCCCCGGGGTTCGGATGAGCAGTTCTTC. The full variable domain, completed using reference TRBV11-1 and TRBJ2-1, is EAEVAQSPRYKITEKSQAVAFWCDPISGHATLYWYRQILGQGPELLVQFQDESVVDDSQLPKDRFSAERLKGVDSTLKIQPAELGDSAMYLCASSSRPRGSDEQFFGPGTRLTVL.